The source of this TCR beta chain is a study of blood T cell repertoires in COVID-19. The wider study: Specimens from acute and convalescent COVID-19 originated in the United States, Italy and Spain. Sample material is recorded as cDNA or gDNA derived from T cells, B-cell-depleted T cells, or PBMCs.

The length of the CDR3 is 15 residues. Germline V lookup: CDR1 SGHTA, CDR2 FQGTGA. J was trimmed by 7 bases and V by 5 bases; bases with no gene match: 7. Methods used by the authors: Quantification of nucleated cells was approximated via reference gene primer amplification. The repertoire was sequenced with immunoSEQ multiplex PCR; TCRdb's copy has only in-frame clones and lacks some. That table supplies the V and J calls and clone size; D and trimming were determined from the DNA. The sample lists fewer than 200,000 clones, more than 75% seen once, with 8.3% in the top ten. Seattle patients were enrolled during active infection and followed longitudinally.

Sample: peripheral blood. The chain recombines TRBV7-3 with TRBJ2-1; TRBD2 matches 11 bases. The source is a woman aged 60 to 75 with COVID-19, enrolled during active disease. DNA for the CDR3: TGTGCCAGCAGCGACCCGACTAGCGGGGCAAATGAGCAGTTCTTC. This codes for CASSDPTSGANEQFF.